The entry below describes one TCR beta chain. The antigen is undetermined. This sample stems from a study of shared clonotypes between healthy human individuals. Study-wide context: Used for every donor were three CD4 naive, three CD4 memory, two CD8 naive and one CD8 memory plate. Study outcomes and limitations: Clonotypes shared by all four sorted-subset donors had higher generation probabilities than non-shared clonotypes. Inspection by rarefaction showed sorted-subset sequencing to be incomplete despite large depth.

Selected positively for CCR7 and CD45RO-negative, naive CD8 cells excluded terminally differentiated effector memory CD45RA+ cells. Sequencing was at deep level. TCRdb's table, derived via immunoSEQ multiplex PCR, lists solely in-frame clones and lacks some. In the table there are some 1,900,000 clones, just under 95% of which are singletons. The CDR3 loop spans 14 amino acids. Trimming took off 3 bases at V and 1 base at J, with 10 bases between the two ends. Germline-derived CDR1 and CDR2 are MDHEN and SYDVKM. The receptor's source is a man aged 18 to 35 in good health. The material sequenced was naive CD8+ T cells sorted from blood. The rearrangement joins TRBV28 to TRBJ2-7; D might be TRBD2 (6 bases). The CDR3 loop is CASSLSRESYEQYF. The CDR3 region has the DNA TGTGCCAGCAGTTTGAGTCGGGAGTCCTACGAGCAGTACTTC.